These 17 T cell receptor beta chains came from one sample sequenced in a study of post-analysis software for immune sequencing data. Whole-study findings and limits: Elevated frequency relative to controls characterized roughly five TRBV segments in patients, TRBV5-6, TRBV5-1 and TRBV20-1 among them.

No antigen has been identified for these receptors. Tagging with unique molecular identifiers was a feature of the TCR beta cDNA libraries. TCRdb recomputed calls from the PCR reads with MiXCR, one row per CDR3 protein. The table shows roughly 700,000 distinct CDR3 sequences, with just under 30% occurring only once. Material: blood. The source of these receptors is a girl aged 5 to 17 with multiple sclerosis.

V gene TRBV5-1 combines with J gene TRBJ2-1; either TRBD1 or TRBD2 may supply D (6 bases each). CDR3 size: 17 residues. The V and J ends lost 4 bases and 2 bases respectively, with 19 bases between them. Germline V gives CDR1 SGHRS, CDR2 YFSETQ. The CDR3 nucleotides read TGCGCCAGCAGCGGGGGGATTTCTGGGGGCACCTACAATGAGCAGTTCTTC. It encodes CASSGGISGGTYNEQFF.

This clonotype was counted only a few times. The CDR3 DNA sequence: TGTGCCAGCAGCTTTATTCGAGGGGACAACTATGGCTACACCTTC. Amino acid sequence: CASSFIRGDNYGYTF. The gene calls are TRBV7-2 and TRBJ1-2; a weak D match, TRBD1 (5 bases). Trimming removed 3 bases at V and 2 bases at J, with 13 bases between. Germline V gives CDR1 SGHTA, CDR2 FQGNSA. This CDR3 has 15 amino acids.

The CDR3, as DNA: TGTGCCAGCAGCAAGGAAGGGGTAGCGGGCCCAGATACGCAGTATTTT. Its translation: CASSKEGVAGPDTQYF. J is TRBJ2-3 and V is TRBV25-1; 7 positions agree with TRBD2. V dropped 6 bases and J dropped 4; count of bases not matched to a gene: 13. Germline CDR1 is MGHDK and CDR2 is SYGVNS. The CDR3 totals 16 residues.

This clonotype was recorded a few times. The chain joins TRBV28 to TRBJ2-3; 13 nucleotides line up with TRBD2. CDR1 and CDR2 (germline): MDHEN, SYDVKM. The CDR3 contains 19 residues. With V trimmed by 5 bases and J by 2 bases, 13 bases remained unmatched. CDR3 region: CASSPGTSGIPRFTDTQYF. The CDR3 nucleotides read TGTGCCAGCAGTCCGGGGACTAGCGGGATCCCTCGTTTCACAGATACGCAGTATTTT.

V is TRBV12-3 or TRBV12-4 and J is TRBJ2-1, with D possibly TRBD2 on 5 matching bases. This CDR3 has 15 residues. V dropped 8 bases and J dropped 0 bases, with 14 bases sitting between them. The CDR3 reads CASGSLAGSYNEQFF. CDR3 bases: TGTGCCAGCGGCTCCCTGGCGGGCTCCTACAATGAGCAGTTCTTC.

This chain uses TRBV29-1 with TRBJ1-1; TRBD1 agrees at 7 bases. Trimming removed 4 bases from V and 0 bases from J; junction bases left unmatched: 5. This CDR3 has 14 residues. Germline lookup yields CDR1 SQVTM and CDR2 ANQGSEA. In nucleotides, the CDR3 is TGCAGCGTTGGAACAGGGGTGGTGAACACTGAAGCTTTCTTT. The encoded protein is CSVGTGVVNTEAFF.

With respect to this clonotype: A much larger clone sits a single nucleotide away, making a read error possible. The rearrangement joins TRBV20-1 to TRBJ2-1, with 9 bases matching TRBD2. Germline-derived CDR1 and CDR2 are DFQATT and SNEGSKA (reference sequence). The J segment lost 5 bases and the V segment lost 8 bases, leaving 7 bases of the junction unmatched. This CDR3 comprises 13 residues. The CDR3 nucleotides are TGCAGTCCAAGCGGGAGGACCGACAATGAGCAGTTCTTC. It encodes CSPSGRTDNEQFF.

This clonotype was detected only a few times. The chain employs TRBV25-1 and TRBJ1-6; 7 bases match TRBD1. The CDR3 sequence is 16 residues long. The trim removed 0 bases at V and 7 bases at J, leaving 6 bases unmatched. The germline CDR1 and CDR2 sequences are MGHDK and SYGVNS. CDR3 in DNA: TGTGCCAGCAGTGAATATGAGGGACAGAGGAATTCACCCCTCCACTTT. Encoded protein: CASSEYEGQRNSPLHF.

The genes are TRBV12-5 and TRBJ1-5, with D tentatively TRBD1 (5 bases). Germline CDR1 LGHNT, CDR2 FRNRAP. The CDR3 length is 15 residues. V lost 1 base and J 7 bases, leaving 14 bases between the germline ends. The CDR3 loop reads CASGLARDSWQPQHF. CDR3 nucleotides: TGTGCTAGTGGTTTGGCAAGAGACAGTTGGCAGCCCCAGCATTTT.

The J gene is TRBJ1-4, the V gene TRBV20-1; D is ambiguous. CDR1 and CDR2 (germline): DFQATT, SNEGSKA (reference sequence). V was shortened by 2 bases and J by 4 bases, with 8 bases between the two germline ends. This CDR3 is built from 13 residues. This CDR3 is CSARRGVNEKLFF. The CDR3, as DNA: TGCAGTGCTAGACGAGGAGTTAATGAAAAACTGTTTTTT.

Notes on this clonotype: Germline and junction disagree at one end, which may indicate a read error. The V and J genes are TRBV29-1 and TRBJ2-7; possible D gene TRBD2, 6 bases. The length of the CDR3 is 14 residues. In germline, CDR1 is SQVTM, CDR2 ANQGSEA. This CDR3 is CSIEETGGSYEQYF. As DNA, the CDR3 is TGCAGCATTGAAGAAACCGGGGGATCCTACGAGCAGTACTTC.

The chain carries TRBV5-1 and TRBJ1-1; no firm D call. Germline CDR1 and CDR2: SGHRS and YFSETQ. The CDR3 is 14 residues long. V was pared by 1 base and J by 0 bases, with 7 bases between. The CDR3 spells CASSLRFMNTEAFF. The CDR3 DNA follows: TGCGCCAGCAGCTTGCGATTCATGAACACTGAAGCTTTCTTT. The full variable domain, rest sourced from reference TRBV5-1 and TRBJ1-1, is KAGVTQTPRYLIKTRGQQVTLSCSPISGHRSVSWYQQTPGQGLQFLFEYFSETQRNKGNFPGRFSGRQFSNSRSEMNVSTLELGDSALYLCASSLRFMNTEAFFGQGTRLTVV.

CDR3 in amino acids: CASSYSGGLPAQHF. DNA of the CDR3: TGTGCCAGCAGTTACTCGGGCGGACTCCCGGCCCAGCATTTT. V usage is TRBV6-2 or TRBV6-3 and J usage is TRBJ1-5; D uncertain. V was pared by 0 bases and J by 11 bases, with 14 bases between. Germline lookup yields CDR1 MNHEY and CDR2 SVGEGT. The CDR3 covers 14 residues.

The chain has TRBV20-1 and TRBJ1-5, with D hard to call. The V and J ends lost 4 bases and 2 bases respectively, with 12 bases between them. Germline assignment: CDR1 DFQATT and CDR2 SNEGSKA (reference sequence). This CDR3 is built from 14 residues. CDR3 sequence (DNA): TGCAGTGCTAACGGGGTCTTGGGCAATCAGCCCCAGCATTTT. It is translated as CSANGVLGNQPQHF.

There are a few counts of this clonotype. The chain has TRBV9 and TRBJ2-7, with 7 bases that match TRBD2. From germline, CDR1 is SGDLS and CDR2 YYNGEE. There are 14 residues in the CDR3. V was pared by 0 bases and J by 3 bases, with 3 bases of the junction left unmatched. The CDR3 DNA sequence: TGTGCCAGCAGCGTAGCGGGAGGTAACTACGAGCAGTACTTC. Protein sequence: CASSVAGGNYEQYF. The entire variable domain, with the rest obtained from reference TRBV9 and TRBJ2-7, is as follows: DSGVTQTPKHLITATGQRVTLRCSPRSGDLSVYWYQQSLDQGLQFLIQYYNGEERAKGNILERFSAQQFPDLHSELNLSSLELGDSALYFCASSVAGGNYEQYFGPGTRLTVT.

This clonotype came up a few times. The V and J genes are TRBV9 and TRBJ2-1; 9 nucleotides match TRBD1. CDR3 length equals 15 residues. Looked up from germline, CDR1 is SGDLS and CDR2 is YYNGEE. Trimming removed 1 base from V and 6 bases from J; junction bases left unmatched: 5. CDR3 protein: CASSVWGQGGNEQFF. The CDR3 DNA reads TGTGCCAGCAGCGTATGGGGACAGGGAGGCAATGAGCAGTTCTTC.

In its sample, this clonotype was seen many times. The chain has TRBV9 and TRBJ2-7, with D unclear. Germline loops: CDR1 SGDLS, CDR2 YYNGEE. V lost 4 bases and J lost 3, with 14 bases in between. The CDR3 contains 14 residues. CDR3 coding DNA: TGTGCCAGCAGCTTCAGTGCCGGGCACTACGAGCAGTACTTC. This sequence encodes CASSFSAGHYEQYF.